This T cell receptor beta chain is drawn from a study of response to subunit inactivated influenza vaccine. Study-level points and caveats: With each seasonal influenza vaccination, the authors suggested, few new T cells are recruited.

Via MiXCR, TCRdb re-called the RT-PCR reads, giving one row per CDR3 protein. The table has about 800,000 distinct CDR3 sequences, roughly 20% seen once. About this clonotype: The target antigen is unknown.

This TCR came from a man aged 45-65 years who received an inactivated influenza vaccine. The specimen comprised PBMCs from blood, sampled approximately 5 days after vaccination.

The CDR3 DNA is TGTGCCATCAGCATACAGGGGGCTACCGGGGAGCTGTTTTTT. This sequence encodes CAISIQGATGELFF. V is TRBV10-3 and J is TRBJ2-2, with 9 bases fitting TRBD1. This CDR3 is built from 14 residues. V shed 6 bases and J 5 bases; nucleotides not matched to a gene: 4. Germline V gives CDR1 ENHRY, CDR2 SYGVKD.